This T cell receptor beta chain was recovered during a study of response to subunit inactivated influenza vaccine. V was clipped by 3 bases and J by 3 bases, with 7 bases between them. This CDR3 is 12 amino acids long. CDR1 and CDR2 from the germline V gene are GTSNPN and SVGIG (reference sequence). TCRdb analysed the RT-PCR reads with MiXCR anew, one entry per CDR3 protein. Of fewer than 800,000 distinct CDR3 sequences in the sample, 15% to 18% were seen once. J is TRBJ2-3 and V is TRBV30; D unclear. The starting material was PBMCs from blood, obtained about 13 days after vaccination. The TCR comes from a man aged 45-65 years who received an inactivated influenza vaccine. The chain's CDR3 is CAWSLQTDTQYF. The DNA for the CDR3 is TGTGCCTGGAGCCTCCAGACAGATACGCAGTATTTT.